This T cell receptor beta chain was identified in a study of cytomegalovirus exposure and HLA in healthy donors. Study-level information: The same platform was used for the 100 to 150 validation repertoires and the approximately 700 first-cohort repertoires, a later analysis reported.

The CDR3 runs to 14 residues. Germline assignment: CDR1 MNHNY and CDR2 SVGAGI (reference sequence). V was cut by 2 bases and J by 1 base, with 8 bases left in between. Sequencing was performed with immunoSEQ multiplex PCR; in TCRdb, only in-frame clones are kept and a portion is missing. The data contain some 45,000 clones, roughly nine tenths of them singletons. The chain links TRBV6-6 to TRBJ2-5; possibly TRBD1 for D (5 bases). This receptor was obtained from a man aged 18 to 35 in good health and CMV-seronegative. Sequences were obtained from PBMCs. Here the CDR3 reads CASSYRQGQETQYF. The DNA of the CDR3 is TGTGCCAGCAGTTACAGGCAGGGCCAAGAGACCCAGTACTTC.